A single sample is the source of the 9 T cell receptor beta chains below, sequenced in a study of lymphopenia after photon versus proton radiotherapy. Produced via immunoSEQ multiplex PCR; TCRdb's table is partial and in-frame only. The data show some 15,000 clones, under 90% seen once. The sample here was peripheral blood, taken from a patient treated with photon-based radiotherapy. These receptors were collected from a man aged 50 to 59 with gastric cancer.

This clone was seen a handful of times. V is TRBV5-1 and J is TRBJ2-7; TRBD1 matches at 8 bases. CDR1 is SGHRS and CDR2 is YFSETQ in the germline V gene. The CDR3 loop spans 15 amino acids. V lost 0 bases and J lost 7; bases outside the gene matches: 9. The CDR3 nucleotides are TGCGCCAGCAGCTTGGCGGCAGGGGGCACCTCAGAGCAGTACTTC. Protein product: CASSLAAGGTSEQYF.

The rearrangement links TRBV6-5 to TRBJ2-2; 7 bases align to TRBD1. Looked up from germline, CDR1 is MNHEY and CDR2 is SVGAGI. J lost 3 bases, V lost 5 bases, and 3 bases had no gene match. This CDR3 region has 14 residues. CDR3 sequence (DNA): TGTGCCAGCAGTCACGGACAGGACACCGGGGAGCTGTTTTTT. Translation gives CASSHGQDTGELFF.

This clone was seen more than once but under ten times. J is TRBJ2-3 and V is TRBV6-6; D gene unclear. CDR1 MNHNY and CDR2 SVGAGI come from the germline V gene (reference sequence). The V end was cut by 10 bases, the J end by 0 bases, with 8 bases between. There are 12 residues in the CDR3. CDR3 protein: CATASSTDTQYF. The CDR3 DNA is TGTGCCACAGCATCTAGCACAGATACGCAGTATTTT.

This chain joins TRBV19 and TRBJ1-5, with D hard to call. V gave up 5 bases and J gave up 3 bases, with 5 bases separating them. The length of the CDR3 is 12 residues. Germline V CDR1 and CDR2: LNHDA, SQIVND (reference sequence). DNA of the CDR3: TGTGCCAGTAGTTCTAACAATCAGCCCCAGCATTTT. Its translation: CASSSNNQPQHF.

The chain links TRBV6-6 to TRBJ2-2, with 9 bases aligning to TRBD2. The germline CDR1 and CDR2 sequences are MNHNY and SVGAGI (reference sequence). The CDR3 totals 15 residues. J was trimmed by 6 bases and V by 5 bases; bases with no gene match: 7. CDR3 in amino acids: CASSVQRGVAGELFF. The CDR3 region has the DNA TGTGCCAGCAGTGTACAGCGGGGGGTGGCCGGGGAGCTGTTTTTT.

In this sample, this clone turned up a few times. The chain carries TRBV2 and TRBJ2-1, with TRBD1 matching 11 bases. V dropped 5 bases and J dropped 6; count of bases not matched to a gene: 6. Germline CDR1 reads SNHLY; CDR2 reads FYNNEI. The CDR3 consists of 15 residues. The CDR3 region is CASSTRTGGFNEQFF. In DNA form, the CDR3 reads TGTGCCAGCAGTACCAGGACAGGGGGCTTCAATGAGCAGTTCTTC.

The chain has TRBV7-9 and TRBJ2-5, with 8 bases matching TRBD2. This CDR3 has 13 residues. The trim removed 5 bases at V and 7 bases at J, leaving 6 bases unmatched. CDR1 and CDR2 (germline): SEHNR, FQNEAQ (reference sequence). CDR3 sequence: CASSQTGGPTQYF. The CDR3 DNA sequence: TGTGCCAGCAGCCAAACGGGGGGGCCGACCCAGTACTTC.

V is TRBV5-8 and J is TRBJ1-5; tentative D call: TRBD1 (5 bases). The germline V gene encodes CDR1 SGHTS and CDR2 YDEGEE. There are 15 residues in the CDR3. The V end was cut by 1 base, the J end by 0 bases, with 8 bases between. This chain's CDR3 is CASSLSGHSNQPQHF. The CDR3 DNA is TGTGCCAGCAGCTTGTCAGGGCATAGCAATCAGCCCCAGCATTTT.

The V call is TRBV5-1, the J call TRBJ2-6, with 11 positions matching TRBD1. V trimming: 4 bases; J trimming: 2 bases; junction bases outside the gene matches: 8. The CDR3 has 18 amino acids. Germline V gene data show CDR1 as SGHRS and CDR2 as YFSETQ. The CDR3 DNA is TGCGCCAGCAGCGGGGGACAGGGGGTTTCCCCTGGGGCCAACGTCCTGACTTTC. Its protein is CASSGGQGVSPGANVLTF.